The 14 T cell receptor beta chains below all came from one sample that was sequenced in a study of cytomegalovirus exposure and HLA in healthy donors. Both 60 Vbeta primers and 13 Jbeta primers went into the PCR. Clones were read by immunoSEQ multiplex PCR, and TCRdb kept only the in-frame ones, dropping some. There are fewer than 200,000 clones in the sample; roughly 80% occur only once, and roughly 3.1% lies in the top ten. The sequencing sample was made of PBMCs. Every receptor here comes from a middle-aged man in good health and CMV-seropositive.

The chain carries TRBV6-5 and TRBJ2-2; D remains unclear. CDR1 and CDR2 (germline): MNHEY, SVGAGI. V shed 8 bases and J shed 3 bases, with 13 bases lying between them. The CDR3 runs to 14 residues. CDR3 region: CASQQTTDTGELFF. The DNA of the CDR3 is TGTGCCAGCCAACAAACTACCGACACCGGGGAGCTGTTTTTT.

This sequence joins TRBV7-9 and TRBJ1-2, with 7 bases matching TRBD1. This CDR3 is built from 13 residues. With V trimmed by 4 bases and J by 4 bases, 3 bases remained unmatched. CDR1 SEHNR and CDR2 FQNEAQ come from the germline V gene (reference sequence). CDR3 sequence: CASSSQGPYGYTF. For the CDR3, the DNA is TGTGCCAGCAGCTCACAGGGGCCCTATGGCTACACCTTC. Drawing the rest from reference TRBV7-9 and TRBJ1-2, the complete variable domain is DTGVSQNPRHKITKRGQNVTFRCDPISEHNRLYWYRQTLGQGPEFLTYFQNEAQLEKSRLLSDRFSAERPKGSFSTLEIQRTEQGDSAMYLCASSSQGPYGYTFGSGTRLTVV.

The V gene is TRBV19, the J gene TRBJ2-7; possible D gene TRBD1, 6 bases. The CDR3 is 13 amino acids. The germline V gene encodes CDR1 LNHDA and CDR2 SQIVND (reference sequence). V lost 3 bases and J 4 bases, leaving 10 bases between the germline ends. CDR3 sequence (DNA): TGTGCCAGTAGTATCACTGACAGGTACGAGCAGTACTTC. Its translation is CASSITDRYEQYF.

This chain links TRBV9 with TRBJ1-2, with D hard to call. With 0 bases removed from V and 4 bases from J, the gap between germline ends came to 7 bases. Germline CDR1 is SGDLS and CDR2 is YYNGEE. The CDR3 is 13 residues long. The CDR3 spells CASSVGSVYGYTF. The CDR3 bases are TGTGCCAGCAGCGTAGGCAGCGTCTATGGCTACACCTTC. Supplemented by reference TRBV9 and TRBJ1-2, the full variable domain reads DSGVTQTPKHLITATGQRVTLRCSPRSGDLSVYWYQQSLDQGLQFLIQYYNGEERAKGNILERFSAQQFPDLHSELNLSSLELGDSALYFCASSVGSVYGYTFGSGTRLTVV.

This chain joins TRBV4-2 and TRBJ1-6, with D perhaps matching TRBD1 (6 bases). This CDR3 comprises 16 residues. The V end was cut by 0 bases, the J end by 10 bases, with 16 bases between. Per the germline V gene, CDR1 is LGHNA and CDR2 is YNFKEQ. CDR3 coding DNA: TGTGCCAGCAGCCAAGAGGCGGGGGCGGTAATGTCACCCCTCCACTTT. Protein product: CASSQEAGAVMSPLHF.

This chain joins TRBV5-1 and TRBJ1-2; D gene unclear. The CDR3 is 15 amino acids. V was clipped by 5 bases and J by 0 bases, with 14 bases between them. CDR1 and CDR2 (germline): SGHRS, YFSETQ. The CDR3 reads CASRSSWPANYGYTF. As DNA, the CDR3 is TGCGCCAGCAGGTCCAGTTGGCCAGCTAACTATGGCTACACCTTC. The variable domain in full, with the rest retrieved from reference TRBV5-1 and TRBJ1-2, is KAGVTQTPRYLIKTRGQQVTLSCSPISGHRSVSWYQQTPGQGLQFLFEYFSETQRNKGNFPGRFSGRQFSNSRSEMNVSTLELGDSALYLCASRSSWPANYGYTFGSGTRLTVV.

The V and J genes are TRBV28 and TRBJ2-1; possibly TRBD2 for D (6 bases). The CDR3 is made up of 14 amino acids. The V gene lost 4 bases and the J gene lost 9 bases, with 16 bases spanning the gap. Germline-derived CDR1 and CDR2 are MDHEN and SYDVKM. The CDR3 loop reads CASSWRGVNFEQFF. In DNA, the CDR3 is TGTGCCAGCAGTTGGAGGGGAGTGAATTTTGAGCAGTTCTTC.

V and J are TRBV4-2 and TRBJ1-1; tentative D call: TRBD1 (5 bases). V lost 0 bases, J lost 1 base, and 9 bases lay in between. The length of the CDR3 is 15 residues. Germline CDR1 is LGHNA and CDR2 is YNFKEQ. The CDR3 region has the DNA TGTGCCAGCAGCCAAGAATTGCAGGGGAACACTGAAGCTTTCTTT. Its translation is CASSQELQGNTEAFF.

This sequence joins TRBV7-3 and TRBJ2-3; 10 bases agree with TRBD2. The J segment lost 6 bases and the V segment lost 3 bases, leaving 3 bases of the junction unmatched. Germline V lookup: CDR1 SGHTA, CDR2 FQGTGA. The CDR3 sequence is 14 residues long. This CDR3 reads CASSFSGGTDTQYF. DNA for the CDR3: TGTGCCAGCAGCTTTAGCGGGGGGACCGATACGCAGTATTTT.

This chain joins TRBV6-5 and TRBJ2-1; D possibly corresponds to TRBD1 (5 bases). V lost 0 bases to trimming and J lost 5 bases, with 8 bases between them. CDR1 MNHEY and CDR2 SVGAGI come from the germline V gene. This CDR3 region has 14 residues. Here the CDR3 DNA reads TGTGCCAGCAGTTACTCGGGGCTACACAATGAGCAGTTCTTC. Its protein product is CASSYSGLHNEQFF.

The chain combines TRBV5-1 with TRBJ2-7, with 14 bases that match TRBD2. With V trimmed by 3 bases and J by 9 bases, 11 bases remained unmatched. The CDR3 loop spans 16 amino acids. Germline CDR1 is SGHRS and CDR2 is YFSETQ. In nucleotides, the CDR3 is TGCGCCAGCAGCTGGACGACTAGCGGGAGGGCCGAAGGGCAGTACTTC. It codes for CASSWTTSGRAEGQYF.

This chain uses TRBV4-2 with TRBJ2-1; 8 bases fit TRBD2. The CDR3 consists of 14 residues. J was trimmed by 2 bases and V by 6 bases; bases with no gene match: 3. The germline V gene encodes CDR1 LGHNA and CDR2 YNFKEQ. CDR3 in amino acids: CASRQRGPYNEQFF. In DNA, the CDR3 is TGTGCCAGCAGGCAGCGGGGGCCCTACAATGAGCAGTTCTTC.

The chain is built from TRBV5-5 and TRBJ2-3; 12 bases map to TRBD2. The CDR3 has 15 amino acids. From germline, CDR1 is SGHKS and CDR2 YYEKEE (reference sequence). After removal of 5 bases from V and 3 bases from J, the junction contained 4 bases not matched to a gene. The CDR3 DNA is TGTGCCAGCAGTCTTGGACTAGCGGGAACAGATACGCAGTATTTT. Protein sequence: CASSLGLAGTDTQYF.

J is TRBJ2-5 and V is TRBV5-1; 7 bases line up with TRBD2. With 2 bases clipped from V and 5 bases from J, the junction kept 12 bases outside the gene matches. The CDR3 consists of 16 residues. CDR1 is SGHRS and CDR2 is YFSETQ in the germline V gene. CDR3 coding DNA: TGCGCCAGCAGCTTTGGACTTACAACAGCGGGGGAGACCCAGTACTTC. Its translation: CASSFGLTTAGETQYF.